The 8 T cell receptor beta chains in this list originate from one sample, sequenced in a study of CD8+CD57+ T cells in acquired aplastic anemia. Investigators profiled TCR beta VDJ and CDR3 from genomic DNA template. TCRdb reanalysed the reads using MiXCR and keeps one entry per CDR3 protein. Of approximately 200,000 distinct CDR3 sequences detected, less than 65% appear once; the ten largest clones hold approximately 44%. The sequenced material came from sorted CD4+, CD8+, or CD8+CD57+ T cells (not recorded which) from PBMCs. Receptor source: a human donor with severe aplastic anemia or a healthy control (not recorded which).

The chain is built from TRBV24-1 and TRBJ1-1; D unclear. CDR1 is KGHDR and CDR2 is SFDVKD in the germline V gene. The CDR3 is made up of 13 amino acids. Trimming took off 5 bases at V and 3 bases at J, with 9 bases between the two ends. CDR3 loop: CATSGGPYTEAFF. The CDR3 bases are TGTGCCACCAGTGGTGGACCATACACTGAAGCTTTCTTT.

The CDR3 loop is CSVERGLETQYF. The CDR3 DNA sequence: TGCAGCGTTGAGAGAGGGCTAGAGACCCAGTACTTC. The rearrangement uses TRBV29-1 and TRBJ2-5, with D maybe TRBD2 (5 bases). Trimming stripped 3 bases from V and 4 bases from J, with 9 bases between. This CDR3 comprises 12 residues. Germline-derived CDR1 and CDR2 are SQVTM and ANQGSEA.

This clonotype was counted between two and nine times. This sequence joins TRBV5-1 and TRBJ1-1; the D gene is possibly TRBD1 (5 bases). Trimming removed 6 bases at V and 2 bases at J, with 20 bases between. The V gene's germline CDR1 is SGHRS and CDR2 YFSETQ. The CDR3 covers 16 residues. DNA for the CDR3: TGCGCCAGCAACATTGGGGGAAATGGGAGAAACACTGAAGCTTTCTTT. It codes for CASNIGGNGRNTEAFF.

Comment on this clonotype: A much larger clone lies one base from this, so it may be a read error. The chain joins TRBV7-3 to TRBJ2-5, with 8 bases lining up with TRBD2. The germline V gene has CDR1 SGHTA and CDR2 FQGTGA. CDR3 length equals 15 residues. CDR3 loop: CAGSPGGGAQSTQYF. CDR3 DNA: TGTGCCGGCAGCCCGGGGGGGGGAGCCCAATCTACCCAGTACTTC.

This clonotype was seen at least ten times. The chain is built from TRBV12-3 or TRBV12-4 and TRBJ1-5; D is unresolved. The CDR3 extends over 14 amino acids. V shed 6 bases and J shed 3 bases, with 12 bases lying between them. The CDR3 nucleotides are TGTGCCAGCAGCCCCGCAGTGTACAATCAGCCCCAGCATTTT. This codes for CASSPAVYNQPQHF.

In this sample, this clonotype turned up once. V and J are TRBV24-1 and TRBJ1-5; TRBD1 matches at 9 bases. Germline V lookup: CDR1 KGHDR, CDR2 SFDVKD. The CDR3 contains 14 residues. The trim removed 5 bases at V and 2 bases at J, leaving 0 bases unmatched. In DNA form, the CDR3 reads TGTGCCACCAGTGGGACAGGGGGCAATCAGCCCCAGCATTTT. It encodes CATSGTGGNQPQHF.

The V gene is TRBV24-1, the J gene TRBJ2-5, with a tentative D call TRBD2 (6 bases). V dropped 2 bases and J dropped 4 bases, with 10 bases sitting between them. Germline values: CDR1 KGHDR, CDR2 SFDVKD. This CDR3 has 14 residues. The CDR3 DNA is TGTGCCACCAGTGATTCCGGGACTGGAGAGACCCAGTACTTC. It yields the protein CATSDSGTGETQYF.

The gene calls are TRBV5-8 and TRBJ2-7; weak D call: TRBD2 (6 bases). V shed 7 bases and J shed 3 bases, with 17 bases lying between them. This CDR3 region has 14 residues. The germline V gene has CDR1 SGHTS and CDR2 YDEGEE. CDR3 region: CASFPGGSGYEQYF. The CDR3 DNA is TGTGCCAGCTTCCCCGGGGGATCGGGCTACGAGCAGTACTTC.